Presented here are 30 T cell receptor beta chains from one specimen sequenced in a study of cytomegalovirus exposure and HLA in healthy donors. The PCR employed 60 Vbeta primers together with 13 Jbeta primers. TCRdb's copy holds only in-frame clones and misses some; the assay was immunoSEQ multiplex PCR. The sample lists 140,000 to 150,000 clones, roughly 71% occurring once. Sequencing was carried out using PBMCs. These receptors were taken from a man aged 25-40 years in good health and CMV-seronegative.

This chain joins TRBV27 and TRBJ1-5, with 9 bases lining up with TRBD1. Trimming at V came to 6 bases and at J to 1 base, leaving 19 bases not matched to a gene. The germline V gene encodes CDR1 MNHEY and CDR2 SMNVEV (reference sequence). This CDR3 contains 20 residues. As DNA, the CDR3 is TGTGCCAGCAGCCCTTACACCGACAGGGGGGGCTTGACGAGCAATCAGCCCCAGCATTTT. This sequence encodes CASSPYTDRGGLTSNQPQHF.

The chain carries TRBV19 and TRBJ1-1; D not certain. CDR1 and CDR2 (germline): LNHDA, SQIVND (reference sequence). The CDR3 loop spans 13 amino acids. The germline V and J ends were trimmed by 7 bases and 5 bases, with 14 bases remaining between them. The CDR3 sequence: CASIRSPGTEAFF. CDR3 DNA: TGTGCCAGTATCCGGAGTCCGGGGACTGAAGCTTTCTTT.

The V and J genes are TRBV7-8 and TRBJ2-2; 12 bases are a match to TRBD2. With 1 base clipped from V and 1 base from J, the junction kept 10 bases outside the gene matches. The V gene's germline CDR1 is SGHVS and CDR2 FQNEAQ. CDR3 length equals 20 residues. Written as DNA, the CDR3 is TGTGCCAGCAGCTTAGTAATGTCTAGCGGGAGGGCCGGGAACACCGGGGAGCTGTTTTTT. It translates to CASSLVMSSGRAGNTGELFF.

This rearrangement joins TRBV27 to TRBJ2-7, with D uncertain. In germline, CDR1 is MNHEY, CDR2 SMNVEV (reference sequence). The CDR3 totals 14 residues. The V end lost 0 bases, the J end lost 2 bases, and 8 bases lay between the germline ends. CDR3 nucleotides: TGTGCCAGCAGTTTATCAAAACAGACCTACGAGCAGTACTTC. As protein: CASSLSKQTYEQYF.

This chain joins TRBV19 and TRBJ2-7; D possibly corresponds to TRBD2 (5 bases). Trimming shortened V by 3 bases and J by 0 bases, and 9 bases separated the two germline ends. Germline loops: CDR1 LNHDA, CDR2 SQIVND (reference sequence). The CDR3 has 14 residues. CDR3 amino acids: CASSIGGGSYEQYF. Written as DNA, the CDR3 is TGTGCCAGTAGTATCGGCGGAGGCTCCTACGAGCAGTACTTC. Filled out from reference TRBV19 and TRBJ2-7, the complete variable domain reads DGGITQSPKYLFRKEGQNVTLSCEQNLNHDAMYWYRQDPGQGLRLIYYSQIVNDFQKGDIAEGYSVSREKKESFPLTVTSAQKNPTAFYLCASSIGGGSYEQYFGPGTRLTVT.

The genes are TRBV6-1 and TRBJ2-7; 10 positions match TRBD2. Germline-derived CDR1 and CDR2 are MNHNS and SASEGT. The CDR3 has 14 amino acids. V was pared by 4 bases and J by 3 bases, with 3 bases of the junction left unmatched. The CDR3 spells CASSAGTSVYEQYF. DNA of the CDR3: TGTGCCAGCAGTGCCGGGACTAGCGTCTACGAGCAGTACTTC.

In its sample, this clone ranks as medium-sized. V gene TRBV6-1 combines with J gene TRBJ2-7, with D perhaps TRBD1 (5 bases). Germline loops: CDR1 MNHNS, CDR2 SASEGT. The V end was cut by 10 bases, the J end by 2 bases, with 18 bases between. The CDR3 runs to 14 residues. The CDR3 spells CAIQDSAITYEQYF. The DNA for the CDR3 is TGTGCCATACAAGACAGCGCAATTACCTACGAGCAGTACTTC.

The V gene is TRBV9, the J gene TRBJ1-2; D remains unclear. Trimming removed 6 bases from V and 5 bases from J, with 11 bases in between. Per germline, CDR1 SGDLS and CDR2 YYNGEE. This CDR3 has 12 amino acids. The CDR3 reads CASTLSGYGYTF. In DNA, the CDR3 is TGTGCCAGCACCCTCTCCGGGTATGGCTACACCTTC.

This clone has just a few counts. This chain connects TRBV5-1 to TRBJ1-3, with a tentative D call TRBD1 (5 bases). This CDR3 has 15 amino acids. V lost 0 bases to trimming and J lost 2 bases, with 9 bases between them. Germline values: CDR1 SGHRS, CDR2 YFSETQ. The CDR3 protein is CASSLGSGTGNTIYF. DNA for the CDR3: TGCGCCAGCAGCTTGGGGTCAGGGACTGGAAACACCATATATTTT.

The J gene is TRBJ2-7, the V gene TRBV30; no clear D. From germline, CDR1 is GTSNPN and CDR2 SVGIG (reference sequence). Trimming pared 2 bases from V and 4 bases from J, leaving 9 bases between. The CDR3 covers 12 residues. The CDR3 protein is CAWSPNGYEQYF. CDR3 sequence (DNA): TGTGCCTGGAGTCCCAACGGGTACGAGCAGTACTTC.

This chain uses TRBV6-5 with TRBJ2-2; D is unresolved. Per the germline V gene, CDR1 is MNHEY and CDR2 is SVGAGI. There are 14 residues in the CDR3. Trimming left V 0 bases short and J 4 bases short, with 6 bases between. CDR3 coding DNA: TGTGCCAGCAGTTACTCGATGAGCACCGGGGAGCTGTTTTTT. As protein: CASSYSMSTGELFF.

This chain uses TRBV28 with TRBJ1-4; D perhaps matches TRBD1 (5 bases). V was pared by 6 bases and J by 8 bases, with 10 bases between. This CDR3 is 12 amino acids long. Germline CDR1 MDHEN, CDR2 SYDVKM. In nucleotides, the CDR3 is TGTGCCAGCAGAGAGCAGGGAGAAAAACTGTTTTTT. Its translation: CASREQGEKLFF.

This rearrangement joins TRBV2 to TRBJ1-5; the match to TRBD1 covers 7 bases. V lost 6 bases, J lost 2 bases, and 10 bases stayed unmatched. The germline V gene encodes CDR1 SNHLY and CDR2 FYNNEI. The CDR3 is 16 amino acids. The CDR3 DNA reads as TGTGCCAGCAGACCCGGGGGACAGTTGGGCAATCAGCCCCAGCATTTT. Residues: CASRPGGQLGNQPQHF.

The V gene is TRBV7-2, the J gene TRBJ2-2, with D perhaps matching TRBD1 (6 bases). The CDR3 loop spans 16 amino acids. V was trimmed by 5 bases and J by 2 bases, leaving 15 bases between them. Germline CDR1 and CDR2: SGHTA and FQGNSA. CDR3 region: CASSPQQGSNTGELFF. The DNA for the CDR3 is TGTGCCAGCAGCCCTCAACAGGGATCTAACACCGGGGAGCTGTTTTTT.

This rearrangement joins TRBV30 to TRBJ1-1; 7 bases map to TRBD1. CDR3 length equals 13 residues. Germline lookup yields CDR1 GTSNPN and CDR2 SVGIG (reference sequence). The ends lost 5 bases at V and 3 bases at J; junction bases unmatched: 6. This CDR3 is CAWFTTGDTEAFF. The CDR3 region has the DNA TGTGCCTGGTTCACCACAGGGGACACTGAAGCTTTCTTT. The full variable domain, rest sourced from reference TRBV30 and TRBJ1-1, is SQTIHQWPATLVQPVGSPLSLECTVEGTSNPNLYWYRQAAGRGLQLLFYSVGIGQISSEVPQNLSASRPQDRQFILSSKKLLLSDSGFYLCAWFTTGDTEAFFGQGTRLTVV.

The chain combines TRBV6-1 with TRBJ2-2; possibly TRBD1 for D (6 bases). Trimming removed 8 bases at V and 4 bases at J, with 11 bases between. Germline V gene data show CDR1 as MNHNS and CDR2 as SASEGT. The CDR3 sequence is 13 residues long. The CDR3 is CASLARGTGELFF. The DNA for the CDR3 is TGTGCCAGCCTGGCCAGGGGCACCGGGGAGCTGTTTTTT.

With regard to this clone: Its ends do not fully match the called genes, so a read error is possible. Here the CDR3 reads CASSPQSHLAKNSQYF. Here the CDR3 DNA reads TGTGCCAGCAGCCCGCAGTCCCATCTAGCCAAAAACAGTCAGTACTTC. The V call is TRBV28, the J call TRBJ2-4; TRBD2 might be the D (5 bases). This CDR3 spans 16 amino acids. CDR1 is MDHEN and CDR2 is SYDVKM in the germline V gene.

This clone was recorded only once. At the DNA level, this CDR3 is encoded by other sequences in the same sample as well. J is TRBJ1-1 and V is TRBV7-3; the D is unclear. This CDR3 spans 13 amino acids. V was pared by 5 bases and J by 0 bases, with 7 bases between. Looked up from germline, CDR1 is SGHTA and CDR2 is FQGTGA. CDR3 DNA: TGTGCCAGCAGCAGAACAGTGAACACTGAAGCTTTCTTT. This sequence encodes CASSRTVNTEAFF.

The chain joins TRBV7-8 to TRBJ2-1; the match to TRBD2 covers 11 bases. The CDR3 runs to 17 residues. Germline values: CDR1 SGHVS, CDR2 FQNEAQ. The ends lost 5 bases at V and 8 bases at J; junction bases unmatched: 14. DNA of the CDR3: TGTGCCAGCAGCCGGCTGAGGAGTAGCGGGGGGGCAGATGAGCAGTTCTTC. It yields the protein CASSRLRSSGGADEQFF.

The chain joins TRBV28 to TRBJ2-7; D is uncertain. Germline CDR1 reads MDHEN; CDR2 reads SYDVKM. The CDR3 contains 13 residues. V lost 6 bases and J lost 2, with 11 bases in between. CDR3 residues: CASRPQDTYEQYF. As DNA, the CDR3 is TGTGCCAGCAGGCCCCAGGATACCTACGAGCAGTACTTC.

The CDR3 nucleotides are TGTGCCAGCAGCGTAGGGACTAGCGCCACCTACGAGCAGTACTTC. As protein: CASSVGTSATYEQYF. The rearrangement links TRBV9 to TRBJ2-7; 9 bases are a match to TRBD2. V was pared by 0 bases and J by 2 bases, with 3 bases of the junction left unmatched. Germline V gene data show CDR1 as SGDLS and CDR2 as YYNGEE. The CDR3 has 15 amino acids.

The chain combines TRBV7-2 with TRBJ2-3, with TRBD2 matching 14 bases. CDR1 is SGHTA, CDR2 FQGNSA, per germline. Trimming at V came to 5 bases and at J to 5 bases, leaving 9 bases not matched to a gene. The CDR3 consists of 17 residues. CDR3 region: CASSPGTSGGWVDTQYF. The CDR3 DNA sequence: TGTGCCAGCAGCCCCGGGACTAGCGGGGGTTGGGTAGATACGCAGTATTTT.

This chain uses TRBV28 with TRBJ1-1; D may be TRBD1 (5 bases). CDR3 length: 12 amino acids. With 2 bases removed from V and 10 bases from J, the gap between germline ends came to 11 bases. Looked up from germline, CDR1 is MDHEN and CDR2 is SYDVKM. The CDR3 DNA follows: TGTGCCAGCAGTTTACAGGGTAGGGGAGCTTTCTTT. Translating gives CASSLQGRGAFF.

The V gene is TRBV6-5, the J gene TRBJ1-1; 7 bases line up with TRBD1. Germline V gene sequence: CDR1 MNHEY, CDR2 SVGAGI. V trimming: 0 bases; J trimming: 12 bases; junction bases outside the gene matches: 13. The CDR3 length is 15 residues. CDR3 coding DNA: TGTGCCAGCAGTTACTCGGATTCACTCCGGGACAGACCTTTCTTT. Protein sequence: CASSYSDSLRDRPFF.

The V call is TRBV28, the J call TRBJ2-1; perhaps TRBD2 as D (7 bases). There are 15 residues in the CDR3. The germline V gene has CDR1 MDHEN and CDR2 SYDVKM. Trimming removed 2 bases at V and 7 bases at J, with 15 bases between. The CDR3 loop reads CASSLIAGAGNEQFF. DNA of the CDR3: TGTGCCAGCAGTTTAATTGCGGGGGCGGGGAATGAGCAGTTCTTC.

The rearrangement joins TRBV19 to TRBJ1-1, with 8 bases lining up with TRBD1. Germline CDR1 LNHDA, CDR2 SQIVND (reference sequence). The V gene end was trimmed by 8 bases and the J gene end by 3 bases; junction bases not matched to a gene: 14. The CDR3 extends over 16 amino acids. The CDR3 DNA sequence: TGTGCCAGTCGAAGGACAGGGCGAGGGTTGGACACTGAAGCTTTCTTT. This gives the protein CASRRTGRGLDTEAFF.

This sequence joins TRBV10-2 and TRBJ2-2, with a possible D match to TRBD1 (6 bases). Germline CDR1 is WSHSY and CDR2 is SAAADI. This CDR3 is built from 16 residues. Trimming removed 2 bases at V and 3 bases at J, with 13 bases between. DNA of the CDR3: TGCGCCAGCAGTGAGGGGTGGGGGCTGTACACCGGGGAGCTGTTTTTT. Amino acid sequence: CASSEGWGLYTGELFF.

This clone was counted only a few times. The gene calls are TRBV28 and TRBJ1-1, with D perhaps matching TRBD1 (5 bases). This CDR3 spans 15 amino acids. The V and J ends lost 5 bases and 4 bases respectively, with 17 bases between them. Germline-derived CDR1 and CDR2 are MDHEN and SYDVKM. The CDR3: CASSRDPGGGTEAFF. The CDR3 DNA follows: TGTGCCAGCAGTCGAGACCCGGGCGGGGGCACTGAAGCTTTCTTT.

V usage is TRBV27 and J usage is TRBJ2-5; 12 bases match TRBD1. Germline V lookup: CDR1 MNHEY, CDR2 SMNVEV (reference sequence). The V segment lost 5 bases and the J segment 7 bases; nucleotides outside the gene matches: 11. The CDR3 has 16 amino acids. DNA of the CDR3: TGTGCCAGCAGTCGGGGACAGGGGGCGGGAGAAGGGACCCAGTACTTC. It codes for CASSRGQGAGEGTQYF.

This chain's CDR3 is CASSENPGLAGGDEQFF. As DNA, the CDR3 is TGTGCCAGCAGTGAAAACCCGGGACTAGCGGGGGGCGATGAGCAGTTCTTC. The chain carries TRBV2 and TRBJ2-1; 15 nucleotides line up with TRBD2. V gave up 2 bases and J gave up 8 bases; unmatched junction bases: 7. The length of the CDR3 is 17 residues. Germline-derived CDR1 and CDR2 are SNHLY and FYNNEI.